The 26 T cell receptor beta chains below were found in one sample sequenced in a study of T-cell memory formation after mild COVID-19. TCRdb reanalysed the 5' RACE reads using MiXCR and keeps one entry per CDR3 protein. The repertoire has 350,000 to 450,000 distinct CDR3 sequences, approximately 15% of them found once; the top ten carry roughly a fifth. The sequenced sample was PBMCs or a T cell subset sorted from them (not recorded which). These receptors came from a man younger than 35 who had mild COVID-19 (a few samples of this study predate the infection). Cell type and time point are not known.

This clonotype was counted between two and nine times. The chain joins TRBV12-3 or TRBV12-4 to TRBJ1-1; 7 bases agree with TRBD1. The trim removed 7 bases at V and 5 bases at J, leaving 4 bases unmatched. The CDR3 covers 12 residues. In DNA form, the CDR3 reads TGTGCCAGCACAGACAGGGATACTGAAGCTTTCTTT. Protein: CASTDRDTEAFF.

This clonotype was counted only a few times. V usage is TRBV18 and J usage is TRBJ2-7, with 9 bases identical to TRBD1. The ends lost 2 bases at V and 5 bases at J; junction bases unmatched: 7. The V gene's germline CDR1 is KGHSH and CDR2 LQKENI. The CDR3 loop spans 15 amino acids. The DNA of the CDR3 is TGTGCCAGCTCACCAAACAGGGGGCCCCTGGACGAGCAGTACGTC. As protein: CASSPNRGPLDEQYV.

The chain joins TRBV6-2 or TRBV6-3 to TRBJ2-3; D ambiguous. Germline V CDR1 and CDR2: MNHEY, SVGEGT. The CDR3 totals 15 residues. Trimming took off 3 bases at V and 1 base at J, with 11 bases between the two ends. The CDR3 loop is CASSYNGAGTDTQYF. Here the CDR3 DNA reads TGTGCCAGCAGTTATAACGGAGCTGGCACAGATACGCAGTATTTT.

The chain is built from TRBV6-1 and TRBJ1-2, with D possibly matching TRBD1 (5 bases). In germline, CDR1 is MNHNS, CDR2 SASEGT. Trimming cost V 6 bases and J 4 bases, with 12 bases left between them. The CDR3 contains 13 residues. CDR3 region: CASREGQSYGYTF. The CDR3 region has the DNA TGTGCCAGCAGGGAGGGGCAAAGCTATGGCTACACCTTC.

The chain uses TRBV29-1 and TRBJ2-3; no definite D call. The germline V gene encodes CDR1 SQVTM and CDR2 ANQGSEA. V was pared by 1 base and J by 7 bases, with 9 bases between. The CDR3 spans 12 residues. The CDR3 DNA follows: TGCAGCGTTGAAGTCACGACTTATACGCAGTATTTT. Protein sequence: CSVEVTTYTQYF.

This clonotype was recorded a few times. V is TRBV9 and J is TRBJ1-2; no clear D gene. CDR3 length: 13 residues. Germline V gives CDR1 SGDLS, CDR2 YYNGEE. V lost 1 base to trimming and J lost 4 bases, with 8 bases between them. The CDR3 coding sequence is TGTGCCAGCAGCGTAACGGACGGCTATGGCTACACCTTC. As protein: CASSVTDGYGYTF.

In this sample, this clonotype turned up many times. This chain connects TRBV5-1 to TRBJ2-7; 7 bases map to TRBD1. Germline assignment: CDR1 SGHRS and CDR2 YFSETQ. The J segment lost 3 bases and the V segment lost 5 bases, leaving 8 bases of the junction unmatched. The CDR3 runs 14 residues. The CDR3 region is CASRPGTEFYEQYV. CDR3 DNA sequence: TGCGCCAGCAGGCCCGGGACAGAGTTCTACGAGCAGTACGTC.

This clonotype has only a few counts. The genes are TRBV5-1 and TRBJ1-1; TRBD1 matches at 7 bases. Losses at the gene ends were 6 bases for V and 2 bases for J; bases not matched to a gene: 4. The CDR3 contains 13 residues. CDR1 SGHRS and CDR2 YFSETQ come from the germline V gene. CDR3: CASKRDSNTEAFF. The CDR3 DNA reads TGCGCCAGCAAGCGGGACAGCAACACTGAAGCTTTCTTT.

The CDR3 sequence: CATRNRVQGPGANVLTF. In nucleotides, the CDR3 is TGTGCCACCAGGAACCGCGTACAGGGTCCTGGGGCCAACGTCCTGACTTTC. J is TRBJ2-6 and V is TRBV15; a possible D gene is TRBD1 (6 bases). CDR1 LNHNV and CDR2 YYDKDF come from the germline V gene (reference sequence). With 6 bases removed from V and 2 bases from J, the gap between germline ends came to 17 bases. CDR3 length: 17 residues.

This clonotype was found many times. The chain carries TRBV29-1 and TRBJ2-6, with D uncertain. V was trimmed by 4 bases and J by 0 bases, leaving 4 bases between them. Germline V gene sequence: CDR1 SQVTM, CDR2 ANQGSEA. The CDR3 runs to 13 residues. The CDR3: CSVVLSGANVLTF. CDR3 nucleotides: TGCAGCGTTGTCCTCTCTGGGGCCAACGTCCTGACTTTC.

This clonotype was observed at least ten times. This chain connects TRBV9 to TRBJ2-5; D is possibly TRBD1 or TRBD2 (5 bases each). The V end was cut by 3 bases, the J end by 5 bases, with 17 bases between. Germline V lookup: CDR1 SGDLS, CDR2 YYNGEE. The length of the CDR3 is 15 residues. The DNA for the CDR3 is TGTGCCAGCAGCGGATACGGGACGGGCGGTGAGACCCAGTACTTC. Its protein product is CASSGYGTGGETQYF.

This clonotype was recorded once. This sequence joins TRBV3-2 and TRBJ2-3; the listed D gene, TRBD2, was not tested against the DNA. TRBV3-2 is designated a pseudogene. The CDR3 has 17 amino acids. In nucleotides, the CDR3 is TGTGCCAGCAGCCGCCGGGGGGCCAGGGAGAGCACAGATACGCAGTATTTT. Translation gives CASSRRGARESTDTQYF.

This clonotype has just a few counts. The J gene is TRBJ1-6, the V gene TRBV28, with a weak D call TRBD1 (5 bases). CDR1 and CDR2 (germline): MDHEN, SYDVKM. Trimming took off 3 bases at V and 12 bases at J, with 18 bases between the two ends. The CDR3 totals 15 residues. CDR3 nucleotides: TGTGCCAGCAGTTTCACCGACAGAGCGTCCGGACCCCTCCACTTT. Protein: CASSFTDRASGPLHF.

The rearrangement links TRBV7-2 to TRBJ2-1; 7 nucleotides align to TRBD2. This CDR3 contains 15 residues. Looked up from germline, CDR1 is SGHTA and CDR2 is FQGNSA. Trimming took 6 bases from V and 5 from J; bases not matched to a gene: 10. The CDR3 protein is CASRPRLAGDNEQFF. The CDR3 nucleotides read TGTGCCAGCAGACCAAGACTAGCTGGGGACAATGAGCAGTTCTTC.

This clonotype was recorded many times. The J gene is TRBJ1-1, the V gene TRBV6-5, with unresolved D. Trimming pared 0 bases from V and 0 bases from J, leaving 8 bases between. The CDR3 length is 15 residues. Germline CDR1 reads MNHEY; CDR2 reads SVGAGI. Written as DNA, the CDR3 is TGTGCCAGCAGTTACTCACGAGCACTGAACACTGAAGCTTTCTTT. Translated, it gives CASSYSRALNTEAFF.

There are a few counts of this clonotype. Here the CDR3 reads CASSQDLVEASGLTQYF. The CDR3 region has the DNA TGCGCCAGCAGCCAAGATCTCGTAGAGGCATCAGGGCTAACCCAGTACTTC. The chain couples TRBV4-3 to TRBJ2-5; weak D call: TRBD1 (5 bases). This CDR3 has 17 residues. CDR1 and CDR2 from the germline V gene are LGHNA and YSLEER. V lost 0 bases to trimming and J lost 8 bases, with 22 bases between them.

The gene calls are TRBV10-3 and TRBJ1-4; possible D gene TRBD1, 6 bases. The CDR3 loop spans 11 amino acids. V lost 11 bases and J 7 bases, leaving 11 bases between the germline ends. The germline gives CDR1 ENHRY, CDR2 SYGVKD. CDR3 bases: TGTGCCTCGAGGGACACTGAAAAACTGTTTTTT. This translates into CASRDTEKLFF.

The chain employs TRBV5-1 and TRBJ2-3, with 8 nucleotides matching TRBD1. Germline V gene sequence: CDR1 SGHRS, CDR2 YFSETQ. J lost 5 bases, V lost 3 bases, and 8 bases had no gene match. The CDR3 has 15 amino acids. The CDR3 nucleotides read TGCGCCAGCAGCTCCGGACAGGGCTTGGGAGATACGCAGTATTTT. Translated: CASSSGQGLGDTQYF.

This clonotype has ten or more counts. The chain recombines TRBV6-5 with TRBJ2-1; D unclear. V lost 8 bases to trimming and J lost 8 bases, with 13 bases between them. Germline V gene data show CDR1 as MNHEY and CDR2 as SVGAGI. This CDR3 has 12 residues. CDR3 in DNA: TGTGCCAGCGGCAATAGGGCGGATGAGCAGTTCTTC. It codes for CASGNRADEQFF.

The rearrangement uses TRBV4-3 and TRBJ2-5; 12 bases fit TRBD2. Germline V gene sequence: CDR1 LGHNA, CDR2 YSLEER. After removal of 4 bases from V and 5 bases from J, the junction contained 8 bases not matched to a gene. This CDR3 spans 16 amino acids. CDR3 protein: CASSPSSGGAWETQYF. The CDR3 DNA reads TGCGCCAGCAGCCCCTCTAGCGGGGGGGCCTGGGAGACCCAGTACTTC.

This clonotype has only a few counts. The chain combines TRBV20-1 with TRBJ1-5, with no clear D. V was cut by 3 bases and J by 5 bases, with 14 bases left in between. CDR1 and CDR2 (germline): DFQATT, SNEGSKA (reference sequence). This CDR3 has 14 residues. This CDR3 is CSASPQKSYQPQHF. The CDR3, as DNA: TGCAGTGCTAGCCCGCAGAAGTCCTATCAGCCCCAGCATTTT.

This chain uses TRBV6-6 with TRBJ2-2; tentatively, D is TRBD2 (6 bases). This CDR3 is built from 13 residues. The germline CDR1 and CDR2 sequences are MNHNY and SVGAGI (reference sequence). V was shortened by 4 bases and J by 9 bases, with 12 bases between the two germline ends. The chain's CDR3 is CASSSGGSWELFF. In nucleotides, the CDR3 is TGTGCCAGCAGTTCCGGGGGATCCTGGGAGCTGTTTTTT.

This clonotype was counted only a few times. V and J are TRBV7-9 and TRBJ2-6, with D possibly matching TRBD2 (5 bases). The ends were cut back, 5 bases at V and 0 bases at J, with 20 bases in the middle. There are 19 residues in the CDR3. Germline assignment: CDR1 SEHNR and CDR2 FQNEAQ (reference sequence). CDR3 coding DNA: TGTGCCAGCAGCGGGTTGAGGGAGCTTACTTACTCTGGGGCCAACGTCCTGACTTTC. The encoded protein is CASSGLRELTYSGANVLTF.

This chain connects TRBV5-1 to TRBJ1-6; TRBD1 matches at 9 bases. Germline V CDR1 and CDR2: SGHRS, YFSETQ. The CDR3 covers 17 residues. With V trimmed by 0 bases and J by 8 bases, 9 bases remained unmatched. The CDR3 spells CASSLAGQGLLDSPLHF. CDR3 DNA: TGCGCCAGCAGCTTGGCCGGACAGGGGTTGTTGGATTCACCCCTCCACTTT.

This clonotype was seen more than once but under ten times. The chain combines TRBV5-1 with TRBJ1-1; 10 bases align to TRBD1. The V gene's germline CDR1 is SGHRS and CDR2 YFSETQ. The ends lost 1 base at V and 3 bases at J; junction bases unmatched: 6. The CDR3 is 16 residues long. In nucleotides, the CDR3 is TGCGCCAGCAGCTTGTATCCGGGACAGGGGTACACTGAAGCTTTCTTT. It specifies CASSLYPGQGYTEAFF.

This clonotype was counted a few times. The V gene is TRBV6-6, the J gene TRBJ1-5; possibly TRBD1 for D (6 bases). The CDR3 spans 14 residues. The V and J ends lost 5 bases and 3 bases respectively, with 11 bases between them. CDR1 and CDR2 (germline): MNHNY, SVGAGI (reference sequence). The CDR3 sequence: CASSEGGPNQPQHF. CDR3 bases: TGTGCCAGCAGTGAAGGGGGGCCCAATCAGCCCCAGCATTTT.